This TCR beta chain emerged from a study of blood T cells in healthy people across ages (dated by TCRdb to the mid-2010s). About the full investigation: In model experiments, template switching captured about one uniquely barcoded TCR beta cDNA molecule for every two T cells. Age-related changes in TCR beta repertoire diversity were measured in the study by deep sequencing normalized with unique cDNA molecular identifiers. Four age groups were formed from the donors: young (average approximately 15 years), middle-aged (approximately 42), aged (roughly 58) and long-lived (82). To avoid experimental bias, donors of different ages were randomly spread across the sequencing lanes. For two donors (one aged 18 to 30 and one aged 80 or older), the study analyzed two additional independent replicas of 1 million unique cDNA reads from the same blood draw. Here is what the overall study found, with its caveats: Bulk unsorted PBMC profiling prevented conclusive comparison of naive and antigen-experienced compartments. Observed TCR beta diversity per million T cells fell roughly linearly with age, and a significant reduction was already apparent by age roughly 40. Compared with the aged group, more naive CD4+ T cells, fewer expanded clones and increased TCR diversity were shown by the long-lived group, suggesting age selection. Estimates of total diversity from one million sequenced T cells were regarded as lower bounds and underestimates. There was a strong correlation between observed TCR beta diversity and the percentage of naive T cells measured by flow cytometry. Because the CMV infection status of the donors was unknown, age-related changes in expanded clonotypes may potentially have been confounded.

The library was generated by 5' RACE. A second PCR of roughly 6 to 12 cycles was run with a J-beta primer mix and a sample-barcoded 5' primer. Each TCR beta cDNA molecule received a unique molecular identifier from a template-switch 5' adaptor carrying 12 random nucleotides. Each sample yielded at least 2.5 million CDR3-containing paired-end reads. All of the RNA was converted into first-strand cDNA using the Mint cDNA synthesis kit, with a TRBC-specific oligonucleotide serving as the primer. Following uracil-DNA glycosylase treatment, a first 18-cycle PCR with universal primers M1SS and BC2_uni_R was performed on all cDNA. Processing in the source paper ran as follows. For normalization, 1 million high-quality reads, each with a distinct molecular identifier, were randomly selected from each sample. Instead of being binned into consensus sequences, reads that shared molecular identifiers were thrown out. MiTCR, with a Q25 quality threshold and the strictest error-elimination algorithm, was used for CDR3 identification, clonotype clustering and error correction. A nonparametric unseen species model using Euler transformation provided a lower-bound estimate of total TCR beta diversity. TCRdb reprocessed the public reads (quality trimming at Q25 with fastp, clone calling with MiXCR) and kept in-frame beta chains. Every entry covers one CDR3 protein and lists the most common genes and DNA from its rows. None of the V and J calls come from the authors' own analysis; TCRdb made them. This sample holds 1.8 million or so distinct CDR3 sequences; about 39% were observed only once. 20% to 25% of the sample is taken by the ten largest.

CDR1 is given as SGHTA and CDR2 as FQGNSA, both from the germline V gene. The CDR3 has 16 amino acids, counting the end cysteine and phenylalanine. Only the CDR3 portion is preserved as DNA: 48 bases, with reading frame beginning at the first base. Donors were approximately 42 systemically healthy Caucasian individuals from Russia aged about 6 to 100 years. Around 9.7 milliliters of peripheral blood were collected from each donor into EDTA-treated Vacutainer tubes. PBMCs were isolated by Ficoll-Paque density-gradient centrifugation, with at least 7 million obtained per sample. Total RNA, at least 6 micrograms per sample, was extracted from PBMCs with Trizol reagent. The percentages of naive CD45RAhigh/CD27high T cells were determined by flow cytometry on a PBMC aliquot from every donor. This clonotype appeared many times. No cognate antigen has been identified for it. One end of the junction varies from germline; a read error may be responsible.

The material sequenced was blood. This sequence originates from a human donor in good health. The chain uses TRBV7-2 and TRBJ2-4; TRBD2 fits 8 bases in the junction. The encoded CDR3 is CASSSRGGLAKNIQYF. At the DNA level, the sequence is TGCGCCAGCAGCTCCCGGGGGGGTTTGGCCAAAAACATTCAGTACTTC. Joined to the reference TRBV7-2 and TRBJ2-4 proteins, this CDR3 gives the full variable domain: GAGVSQSPSNKVTEKGKDVELRCDPISGHTALYWYRQSLGQGLEFLIYFQGNSAPDKSGLPSDRFSAERTGGSVSTLTIQRTQQEDSAVYLCASSSRGGLAKNIQYFGAGTRLSVL.